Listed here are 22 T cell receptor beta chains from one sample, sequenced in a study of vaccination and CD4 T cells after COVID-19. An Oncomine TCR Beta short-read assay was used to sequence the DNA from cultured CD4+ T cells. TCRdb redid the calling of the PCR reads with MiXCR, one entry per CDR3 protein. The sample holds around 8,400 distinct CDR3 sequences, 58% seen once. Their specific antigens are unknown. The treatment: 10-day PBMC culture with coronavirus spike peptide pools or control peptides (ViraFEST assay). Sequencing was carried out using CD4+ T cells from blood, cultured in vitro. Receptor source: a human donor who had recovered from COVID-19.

CDR3 protein: CASSLPGQGTNEQFF. In DNA form, the CDR3 reads TGTGCCAGCAGCTTACCGGGACAGGGAACGAATGAGCAGTTCTTC. The chain is built from TRBV7-8 and TRBJ2-1, with 9 nucleotides matching TRBD1. The germline gives CDR1 SGHVS, CDR2 FQNEAQ. V shed 2 bases, J shed 7 bases, and the junction held 6 bases outside the gene matches. This CDR3 has 15 amino acids.

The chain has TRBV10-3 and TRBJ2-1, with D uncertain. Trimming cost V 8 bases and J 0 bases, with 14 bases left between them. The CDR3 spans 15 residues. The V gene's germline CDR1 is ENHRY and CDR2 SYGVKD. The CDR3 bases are TGTGCCATCCGGGTCGGGCCCCGCTCCTACAATGAGCAGTTCTTC. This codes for CAIRVGPRSYNEQFF.

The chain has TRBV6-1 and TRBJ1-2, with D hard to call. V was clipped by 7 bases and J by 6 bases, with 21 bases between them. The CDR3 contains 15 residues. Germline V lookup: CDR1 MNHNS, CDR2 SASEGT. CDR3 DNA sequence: TGTGCCAGCACCTTAAACAGACGAAGCTCGGATGGCTACACCTTC. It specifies CASTLNRRSSDGYTF.

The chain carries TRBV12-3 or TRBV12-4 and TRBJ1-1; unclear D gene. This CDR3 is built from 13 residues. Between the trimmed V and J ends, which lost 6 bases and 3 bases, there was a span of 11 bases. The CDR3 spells CASSPLRDTEAFF. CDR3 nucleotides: TGTGCCAGCAGCCCCCTCCGAGACACTGAAGCTTTCTTT.

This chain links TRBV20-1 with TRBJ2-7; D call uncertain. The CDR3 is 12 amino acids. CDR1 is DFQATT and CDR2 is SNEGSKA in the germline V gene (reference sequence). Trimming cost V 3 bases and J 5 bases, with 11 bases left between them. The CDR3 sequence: CSASVGGHEQYF. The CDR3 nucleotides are TGCAGTGCTAGTGTCGGTGGCCACGAGCAGTACTTC.

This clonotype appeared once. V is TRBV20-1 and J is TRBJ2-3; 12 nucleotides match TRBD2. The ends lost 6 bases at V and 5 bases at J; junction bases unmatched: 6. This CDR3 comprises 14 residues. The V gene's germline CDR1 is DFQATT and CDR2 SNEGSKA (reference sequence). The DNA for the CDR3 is TGCAGTGCCCTCTCGGGACTAGCGGGAGATACGCAGTATTTT. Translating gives CSALSGLAGDTQYF.

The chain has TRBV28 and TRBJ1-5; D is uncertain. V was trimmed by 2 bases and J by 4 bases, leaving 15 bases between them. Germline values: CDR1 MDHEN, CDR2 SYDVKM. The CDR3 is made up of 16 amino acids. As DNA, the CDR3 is TGTGCCAGCAGTTTAGTCCCGCGACAAGGGAATCAGCCCCAGCATTTT. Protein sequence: CASSLVPRQGNQPQHF.

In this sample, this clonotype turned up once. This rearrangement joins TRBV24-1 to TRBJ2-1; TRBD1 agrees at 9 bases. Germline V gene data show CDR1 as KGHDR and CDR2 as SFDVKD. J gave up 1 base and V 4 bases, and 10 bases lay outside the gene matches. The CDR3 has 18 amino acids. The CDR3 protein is CATSDPVTGTGSYNEQFF. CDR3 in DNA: TGTGCCACCAGTGACCCAGTTACCGGGACAGGGTCCTACAATGAGCAGTTCTTC.

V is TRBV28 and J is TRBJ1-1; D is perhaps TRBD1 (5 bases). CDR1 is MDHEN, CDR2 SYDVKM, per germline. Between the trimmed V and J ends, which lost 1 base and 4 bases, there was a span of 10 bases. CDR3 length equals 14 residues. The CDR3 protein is CASSLSGQGTEAFF. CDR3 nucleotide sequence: TGTGCCAGCAGTTTATCGGGGCAGGGCACTGAAGCTTTCTTT.

This chain's CDR3 is CASSPGTVMNTEAFF. The CDR3 bases are TGTGCCAGCAGCCCCGGGACAGTGATGAACACTGAAGCTTTCTTT. This chain links TRBV6-1 with TRBJ1-1; TRBD1 aligns across 7 bases. Germline trimming cut 6 bases from V and 0 bases from J; bases unmatched to any gene: 7. This CDR3 spans 15 amino acids. Looked up from germline, CDR1 is MNHNS and CDR2 is SASEGT.

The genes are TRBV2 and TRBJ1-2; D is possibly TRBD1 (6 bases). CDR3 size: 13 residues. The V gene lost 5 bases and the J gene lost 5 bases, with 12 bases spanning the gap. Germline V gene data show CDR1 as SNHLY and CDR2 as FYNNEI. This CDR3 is CASSTGPRYGYTF. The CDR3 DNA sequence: TGTGCCAGCAGTACAGGGCCTCGGTATGGCTACACCTTC.

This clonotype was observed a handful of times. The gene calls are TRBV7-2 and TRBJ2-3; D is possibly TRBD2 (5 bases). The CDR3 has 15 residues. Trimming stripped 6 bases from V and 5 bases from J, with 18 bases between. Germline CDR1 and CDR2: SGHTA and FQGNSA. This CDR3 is CASSFLGLALDTQYF. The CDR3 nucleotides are TGTGCCAGCAGTTTCCTCGGGCTAGCTCTAGATACGCAGTATTTT.

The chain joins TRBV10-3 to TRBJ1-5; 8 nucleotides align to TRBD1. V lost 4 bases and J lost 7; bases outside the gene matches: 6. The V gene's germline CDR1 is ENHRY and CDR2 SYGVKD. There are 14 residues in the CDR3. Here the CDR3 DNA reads TGTGCCATCAGTGGGTCACAGGGGGAACAGCCCCAGCATTTT. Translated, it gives CAISGSQGEQPQHF.

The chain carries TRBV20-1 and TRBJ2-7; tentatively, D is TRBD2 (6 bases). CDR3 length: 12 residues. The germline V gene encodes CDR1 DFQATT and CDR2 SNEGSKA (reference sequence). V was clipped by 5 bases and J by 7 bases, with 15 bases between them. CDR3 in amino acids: CSAGTGTGEQYF. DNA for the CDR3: TGCAGTGCTGGGACCGGGACTGGAGAGCAGTACTTC.

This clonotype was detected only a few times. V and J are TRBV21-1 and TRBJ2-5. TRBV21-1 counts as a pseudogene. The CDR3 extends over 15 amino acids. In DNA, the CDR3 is TGTGCCAGCAGCAAATGGACCACGTACCAAGAGACCCAGTACTTC. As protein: CASSKWTTYQETQYF.

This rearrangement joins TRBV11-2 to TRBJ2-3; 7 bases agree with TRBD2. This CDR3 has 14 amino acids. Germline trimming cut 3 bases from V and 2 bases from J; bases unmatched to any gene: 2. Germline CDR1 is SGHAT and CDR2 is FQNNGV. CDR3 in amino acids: CASSFRGVTDTQYF. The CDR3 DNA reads TGTGCCAGCAGCTTCCGGGGGGTCACAGATACGCAGTATTTT.

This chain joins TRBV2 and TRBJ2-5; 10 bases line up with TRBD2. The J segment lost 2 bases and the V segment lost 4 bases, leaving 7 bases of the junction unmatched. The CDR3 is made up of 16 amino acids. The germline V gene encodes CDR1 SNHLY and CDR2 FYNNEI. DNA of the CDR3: TGTGCCAGCAGTGGGCGACTAGCGGGTATACAAGAGACCCAGTACTTC. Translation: CASSGRLAGIQETQYF.

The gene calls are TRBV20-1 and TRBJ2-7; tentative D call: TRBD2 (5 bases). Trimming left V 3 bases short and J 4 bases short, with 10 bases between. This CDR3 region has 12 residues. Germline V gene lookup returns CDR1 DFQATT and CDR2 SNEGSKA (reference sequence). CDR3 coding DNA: TGCAGTGCTAGGGAGGACTCTTACGAGCAGTACTTC. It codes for CSAREDSYEQYF.

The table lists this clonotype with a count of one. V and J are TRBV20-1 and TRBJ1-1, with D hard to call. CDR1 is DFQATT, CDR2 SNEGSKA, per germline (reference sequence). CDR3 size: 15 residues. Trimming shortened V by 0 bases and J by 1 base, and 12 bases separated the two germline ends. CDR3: CSARDAMGWNTEAFF. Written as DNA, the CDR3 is TGCAGTGCTAGAGATGCGATGGGGTGGAACACTGAAGCTTTCTTT.

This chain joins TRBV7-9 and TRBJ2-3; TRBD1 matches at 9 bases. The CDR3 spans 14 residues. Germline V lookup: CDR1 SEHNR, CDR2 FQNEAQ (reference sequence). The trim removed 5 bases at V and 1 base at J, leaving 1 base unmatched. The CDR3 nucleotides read TGTGCCAGCAGCCGGACAGGGGGCACAGATACGCAGTATTTT. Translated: CASSRTGGTDTQYF. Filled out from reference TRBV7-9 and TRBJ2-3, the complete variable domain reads DTGVSQNPRHKITKRGQNVTFRCDPISEHNRLYWYRQTLGQGPEFLTYFQNEAQLEKSRLLSDRFSAERPKGSFSTLEIQRTEQGDSAMYLCASSRTGGTDTQYFGPGTRLTVL.

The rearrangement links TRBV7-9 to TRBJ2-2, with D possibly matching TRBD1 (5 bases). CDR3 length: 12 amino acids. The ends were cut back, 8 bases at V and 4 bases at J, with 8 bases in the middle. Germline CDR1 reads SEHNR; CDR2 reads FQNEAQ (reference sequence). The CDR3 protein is CASQQVTGELFF. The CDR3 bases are TGTGCCAGCCAACAGGTCACCGGGGAGCTGTTTTTT.

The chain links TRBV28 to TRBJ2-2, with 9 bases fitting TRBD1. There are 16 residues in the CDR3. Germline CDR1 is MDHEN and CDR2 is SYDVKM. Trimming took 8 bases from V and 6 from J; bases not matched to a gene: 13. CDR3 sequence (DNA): TGTGCCAGCGGGACAGGGTCTTTTTTCAAGTCCGGGGAGCTGTTTTTT. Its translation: CASGTGSFFKSGELFF.